This record concerns one T cell receptor beta chain sequence. The antigen is undetermined. PBMCs, at least 7 million per sample, were isolated. This entry is derived from a study of blood T cells in healthy people across ages. The CDR3 sequence is 16 residues long. V was pared by 3 bases and J by 0 bases, with 5 bases of the junction left unmatched. CDR1 is MGHRA, CDR2 YSYEKL, per germline. Study results and caveats: Researchers judged that diversity estimates from one million T cells fell short of true values.

The use of a sample-barcoded 5' primer and a J-beta primer mix characterized a second PCR of about 7 to 12 cycles. Every cDNA molecule bore a tag from a template-switch adaptor containing 12 random nucleotides. Every sample gave at least 3 million paired-end reads containing CDR3. TCRdb reanalysed the 5' RACE reads using MiXCR and keeps one entry per CDR3 protein. The repertoire consists of 500,000 to 700,000 distinct CDR3 sequences, with roughly 31% occurring once and the leading ten covering about 15%. Sequenced input: blood. The TCR was taken from a woman aged 80 or older in good health. The chain is built from TRBV4-1 and TRBJ2-7; 10 bases agree with TRBD2. The CDR3 spells CASSHPLAGGSYEQYF. For the CDR3, the DNA is TGCGCCAGCAGCCATCCATTAGCGGGGGGCTCCTACGAGCAGTACTTC.